These 9 T cell receptor beta chains share one sample of origin, sequenced in a study of CD8 T cells in Susac syndrome (dated by TCRdb to the late 2010s). Libraries came from the immunoSEQ multiplex PCR assay. RNA was extracted using the RNeasy kit, and roughly 0.5 to 1 microgram was reverse transcribed with random hexamers. TCRdb reprocessed the public reads (quality trimming at Q25 with fastp, clone calling with MiXCR) and kept in-frame beta chains. For every CDR3 protein sequence, its rows merge into one entry that carries the most common genes and DNA. The sample includes 230,000 or so distinct CDR3 sequences, with 95% observed a single time. The top ten clonotypes cover 0.095% of the sample. The sequencing input was CD4+ T cells from PBMCs. These receptors all stem from a human donor with multiple sclerosis.

The sample holds one count of this clonotype. The chain has TRBV6-2 or TRBV6-3 and TRBJ1-1; 10 nucleotides match TRBD1. Germline CDR1 is MNHEY and CDR2 is SVGEGT. V lost 6 bases and J lost 0; bases outside the gene matches: 13. The CDR3 consists of 18 residues. This CDR3 is CASRPHRQGARMNTEAFF. The DNA of the CDR3 is TGTGCCAGCAGGCCTCATCGACAGGGGGCGCGAATGAACACTGAAGCTTTCTTT.

This clonotype was counted between two and nine times. The junction does not match germline at one end; this may be a read error. The chain employs TRBV29-1 and TRBJ1-1; D is uncertain. The CDR3 sequence is 13 residues long. CDR1 SQVTM and CDR2 ANQGSEA come from the germline V gene. This CDR3 reads CSVERISSPLAFF. In nucleotides, the CDR3 is TGCAGCGTTGAAAGGATCAGTAGCCCTCTGGCTTTTTTT.

This clonotype has only one observation. The chain couples TRBV28 to TRBJ2-1; D is unresolved. The germline V and J ends were trimmed by 5 bases and 8 bases, with 4 bases remaining between them. In germline, CDR1 is MDHEN, CDR2 SYDVKM. The CDR3 spans 10 residues. The CDR3 region is CASSTDEQFF. DNA for the CDR3: TGTGCCAGCAGTACAGATGAGCAGTTCTTC.

This clonotype has a single count. The V and J genes are TRBV20-1 and TRBJ2-5; possibly TRBD1 for D (6 bases). Germline V gives CDR1 DFQATT, CDR2 SNEGSKA (reference sequence). The CDR3 contains 14 residues. V shed 0 bases and J shed 4 bases, with 12 bases lying between them. The CDR3 is CSARDKQGSETQYF. The CDR3, as DNA: TGCAGTGCTAGAGACAAACAGGGATCAGAGACCCAGTACTTC.

The rearrangement links TRBV29-1 to TRBJ1-3; D unclear. Trimming removed 1 base from V and 0 bases from J, with 4 bases in between. Germline V gene sequence: CDR1 SQVTM, CDR2 ANQGSEA. This CDR3 is built from 13 residues. CDR3 DNA: TGCAGCGTTGAAGGCAGCTCTGGAAACACCATATATTTT. This codes for CSVEGSSGNTIYF.

V gene TRBV20-1 combines with J gene TRBJ1-2; D is unclear. This CDR3 has 13 residues. V was clipped by 5 bases and J by 0 bases, with 10 bases between them. Germline V CDR1 and CDR2: DFQATT, SNEGSKA (reference sequence). The DNA for the CDR3 is TGCAGTGCTGGAGCGGGGACTAACTATGGCTACACCTTC. It yields the protein CSAGAGTNYGYTF.

This chain connects TRBV7-9 to TRBJ2-5, with 7 bases that match TRBD1. Germline CDR1 and CDR2: SEHNR and FQNEAQ (reference sequence). This CDR3 spans 13 amino acids. V shed 5 bases, J shed 3 bases, and the junction held 3 bases outside the gene matches. In DNA, the CDR3 is TGTGCCAGCAGCCCTGGGACAGAAGAGACCCAGTACTTC. Amino acid sequence: CASSPGTEETQYF. Full variable domain (outside the CDR3, taken from reference TRBV7-9 and TRBJ2-5): DTGVSQNPRHKITKRGQNVTFRCDPISEHNRLYWYRQTLGQGPEFLTYFQNEAQLEKSRLLSDRFSAERPKGSFSTLEIQRTEQGDSAMYLCASSPGTEETQYFGPGTRLLVL.

This sequence joins TRBV5-1 and TRBJ1-6, with D tentatively TRBD1 (6 bases). Germline V CDR1 and CDR2: SGHRS, YFSETQ. The CDR3 totals 14 residues. V lost 0 bases and J 10 bases, leaving 11 bases between the germline ends. DNA of the CDR3: TGCGCCAGCAGCTTGGAGGGGGTTGGGTCACCCCTCCACTTT. This codes for CASSLEGVGSPLHF.

V gene TRBV5-1 combines with J gene TRBJ2-1; 10 bases match TRBD2. The CDR3 consists of 14 residues. CDR1 and CDR2 (germline): SGHRS, YFSETQ. V dropped 6 bases and J dropped 3; count of bases not matched to a gene: 3. CDR3 coding DNA: TGCGCCAGCACGGGACTAGCGAGCTACAATGAGCAGTTCTTC. It translates to CASTGLASYNEQFF.